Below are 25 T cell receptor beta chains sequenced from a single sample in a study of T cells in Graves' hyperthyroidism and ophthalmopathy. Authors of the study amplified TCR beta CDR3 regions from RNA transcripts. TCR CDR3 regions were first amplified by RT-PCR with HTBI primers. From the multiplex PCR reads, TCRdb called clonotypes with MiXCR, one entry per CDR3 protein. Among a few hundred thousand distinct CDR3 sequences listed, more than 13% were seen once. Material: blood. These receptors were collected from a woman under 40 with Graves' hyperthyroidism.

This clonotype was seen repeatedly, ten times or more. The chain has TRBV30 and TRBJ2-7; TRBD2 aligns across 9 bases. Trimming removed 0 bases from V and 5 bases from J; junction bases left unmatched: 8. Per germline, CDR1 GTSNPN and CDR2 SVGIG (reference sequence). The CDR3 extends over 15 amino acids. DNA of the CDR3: TGTGCCTGGAGTGTACGTCGCGGGACTAGCAACGAGCAGTACTTC. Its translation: CAWSVRRGTSNEQYF.

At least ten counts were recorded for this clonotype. The CDR3 loop is CASSGTSGSFGEQYF. CDR3 nucleotides: TGTGCCAGCAGTGGGACTAGCGGGTCTTTTGGCGAGCAGTACTTC. The chain is built from TRBV7-2 and TRBJ2-7; 12 nucleotides line up with TRBD2. CDR1 and CDR2 from the germline V gene are SGHTA and FQGNSA. The CDR3 covers 15 residues. V shed 6 bases, J shed 6 bases, and the junction held 9 bases outside the gene matches.

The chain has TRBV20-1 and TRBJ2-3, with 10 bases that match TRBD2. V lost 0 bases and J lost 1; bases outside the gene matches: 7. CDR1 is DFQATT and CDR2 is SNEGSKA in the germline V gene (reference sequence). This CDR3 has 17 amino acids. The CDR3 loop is CSARDGLAGEGTDTQYF. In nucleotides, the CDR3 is TGCAGTGCTAGAGATGGGCTAGCGGGAGAAGGCACAGATACGCAGTATTTT.

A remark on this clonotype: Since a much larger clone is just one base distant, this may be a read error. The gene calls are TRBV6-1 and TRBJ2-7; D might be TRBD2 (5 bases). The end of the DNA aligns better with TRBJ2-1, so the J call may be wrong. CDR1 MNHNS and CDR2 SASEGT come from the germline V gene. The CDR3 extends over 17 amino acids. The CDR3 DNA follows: TGTGCCAGCACCGGTCTAACTTCGGACTGGAGCTCCTACGAGCAGTTCTTC. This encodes CASTGLTSDWSSYEQFF.

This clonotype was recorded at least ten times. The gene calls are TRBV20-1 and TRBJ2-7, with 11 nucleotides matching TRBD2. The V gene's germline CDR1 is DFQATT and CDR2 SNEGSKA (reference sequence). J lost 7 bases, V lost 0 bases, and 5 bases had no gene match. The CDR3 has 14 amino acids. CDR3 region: CSARDLGLAEEQYF. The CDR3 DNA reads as TGCAGTGCTAGAGATCTGGGACTAGCGGAAGAGCAGTACTTC.

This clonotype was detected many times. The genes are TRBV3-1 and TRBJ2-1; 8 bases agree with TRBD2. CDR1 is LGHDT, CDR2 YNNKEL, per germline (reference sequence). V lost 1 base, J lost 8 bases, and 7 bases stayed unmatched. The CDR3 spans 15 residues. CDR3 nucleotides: TGTGCCAGCAGCCAAGTTGTAGCGGGAACACATGAGCAGTTCTTC. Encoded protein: CASSQVVAGTHEQFF.

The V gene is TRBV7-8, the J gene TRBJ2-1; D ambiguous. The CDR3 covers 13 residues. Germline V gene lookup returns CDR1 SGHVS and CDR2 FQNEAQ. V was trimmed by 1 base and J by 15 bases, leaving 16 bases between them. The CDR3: CASSLGAERVVFF. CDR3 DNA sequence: TGTGCCAGCAGCTTAGGAGCAGAGAGAGTAGTGTTCTTC.

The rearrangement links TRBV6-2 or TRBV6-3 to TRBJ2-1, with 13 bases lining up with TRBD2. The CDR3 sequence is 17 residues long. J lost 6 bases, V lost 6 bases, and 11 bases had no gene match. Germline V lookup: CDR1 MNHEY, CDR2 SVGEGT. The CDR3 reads CASRGDTSGGASNEQFF. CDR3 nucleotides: TGTGCCAGCAGGGGGGATACTAGCGGGGGGGCCAGCAATGAGCAGTTCTTC.

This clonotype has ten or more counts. CDR3 region: CASRLGQTEAFF. In DNA, the CDR3 is TGTGCCAGCAGACTAGGACAGACTGAAGCTTTCTTT. V gene TRBV27 combines with J gene TRBJ1-1, with D possibly being TRBD1 (6 bases). Germline-derived CDR1 and CDR2 are MNHEY and SMNVEV (reference sequence). V lost 6 bases and J lost 5, with 10 bases in between. This CDR3 has 12 residues.

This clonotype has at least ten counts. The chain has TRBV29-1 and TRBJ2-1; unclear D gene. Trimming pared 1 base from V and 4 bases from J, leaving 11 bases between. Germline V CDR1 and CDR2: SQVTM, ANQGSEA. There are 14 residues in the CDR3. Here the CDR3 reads CSVEGGTTYNEQFF. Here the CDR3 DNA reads TGCAGCGTTGAAGGCGGAACCACTTACAATGAGCAGTTCTTC.

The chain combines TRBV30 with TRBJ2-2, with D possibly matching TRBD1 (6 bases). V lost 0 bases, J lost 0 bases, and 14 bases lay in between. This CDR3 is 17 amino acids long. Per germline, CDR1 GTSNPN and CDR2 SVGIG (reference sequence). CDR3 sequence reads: CAWSVVGGESNTGELFF. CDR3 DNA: TGTGCCTGGAGTGTTGTTGGGGGCGAGTCGAACACCGGGGAGCTGTTTTTT.

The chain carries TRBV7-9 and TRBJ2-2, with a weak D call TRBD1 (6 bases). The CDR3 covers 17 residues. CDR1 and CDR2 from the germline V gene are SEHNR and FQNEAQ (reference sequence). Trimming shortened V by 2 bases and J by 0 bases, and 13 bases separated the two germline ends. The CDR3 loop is CASSLRIGQTNTGELFF. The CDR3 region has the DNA TGTGCCAGCAGCTTAAGAATTGGACAGACGAACACCGGGGAGCTGTTTTTT.

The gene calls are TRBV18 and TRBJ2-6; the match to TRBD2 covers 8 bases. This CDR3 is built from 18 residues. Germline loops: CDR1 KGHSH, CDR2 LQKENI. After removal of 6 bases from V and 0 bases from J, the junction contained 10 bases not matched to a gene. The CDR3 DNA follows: TGTGCCAGCTCGCCCCGCGGGGGGCAAAACTCTGGGGCCAACGTCCTGACTTTC. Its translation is CASSPRGGQNSGANVLTF.

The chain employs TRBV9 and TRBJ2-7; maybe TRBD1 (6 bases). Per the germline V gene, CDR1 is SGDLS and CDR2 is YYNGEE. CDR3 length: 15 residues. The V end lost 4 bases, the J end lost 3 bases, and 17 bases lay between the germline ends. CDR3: CASSPQGGPNYEQYF. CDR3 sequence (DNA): TGTGCCAGCAGCCCCCAAGGGGGTCCGAACTACGAGCAGTACTTC.

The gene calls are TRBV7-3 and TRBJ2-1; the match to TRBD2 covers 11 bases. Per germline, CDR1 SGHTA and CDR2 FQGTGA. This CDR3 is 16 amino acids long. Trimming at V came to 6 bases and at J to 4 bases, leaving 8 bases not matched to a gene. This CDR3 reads CASSVSGRAGYNEQFF. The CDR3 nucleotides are TGTGCCAGCAGTGTTAGCGGGAGGGCCGGATACAATGAGCAGTTCTTC.

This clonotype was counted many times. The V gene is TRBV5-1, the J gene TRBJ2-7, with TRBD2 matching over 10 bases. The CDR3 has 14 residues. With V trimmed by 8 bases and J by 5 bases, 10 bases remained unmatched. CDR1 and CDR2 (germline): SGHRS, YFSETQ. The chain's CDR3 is CARTKREGLHEQYF. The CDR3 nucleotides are TGCGCCAGGACCAAGCGGGAGGGCCTGCACGAGCAGTACTTC.

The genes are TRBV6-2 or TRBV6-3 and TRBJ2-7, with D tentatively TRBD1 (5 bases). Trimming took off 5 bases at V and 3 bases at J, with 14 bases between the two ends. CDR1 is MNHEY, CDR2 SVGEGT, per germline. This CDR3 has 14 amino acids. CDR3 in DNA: TGTGCCAGCAGTGAACCCAGCGACAGCTACGAGCAGTACTTC. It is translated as CASSEPSDSYEQYF.

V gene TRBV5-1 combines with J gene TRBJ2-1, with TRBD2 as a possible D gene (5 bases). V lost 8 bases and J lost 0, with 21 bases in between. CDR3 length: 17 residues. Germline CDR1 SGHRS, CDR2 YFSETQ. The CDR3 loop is CASTTNPMGSSYNEQFF. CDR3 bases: TGCGCCAGTACAACGAACCCAATGGGGAGCTCCTACAATGAGCAGTTCTTC.

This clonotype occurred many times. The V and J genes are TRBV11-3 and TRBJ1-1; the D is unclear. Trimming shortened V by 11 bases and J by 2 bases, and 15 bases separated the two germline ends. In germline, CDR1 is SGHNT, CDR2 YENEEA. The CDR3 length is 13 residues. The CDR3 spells CASSRAANTEAFF. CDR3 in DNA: TGTGCCTCCTCCCGGGCAGCCAACACTGAAGCTTTCTTT.

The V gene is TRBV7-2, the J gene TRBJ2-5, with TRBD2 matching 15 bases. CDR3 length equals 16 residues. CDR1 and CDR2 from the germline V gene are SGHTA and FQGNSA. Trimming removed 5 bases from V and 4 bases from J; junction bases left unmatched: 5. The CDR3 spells CASSRRGLAGGETQYF. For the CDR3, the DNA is TGTGCCAGCAGCCGACGGGGACTAGCGGGAGGAGAGACCCAGTACTTC.

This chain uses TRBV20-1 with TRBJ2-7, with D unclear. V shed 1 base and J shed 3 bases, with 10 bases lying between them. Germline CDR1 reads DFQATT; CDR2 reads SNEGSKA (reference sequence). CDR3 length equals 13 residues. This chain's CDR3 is CSARGVQNYEQYF. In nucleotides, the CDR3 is TGCAGTGCTAGAGGTGTACAGAACTACGAGCAGTACTTC.

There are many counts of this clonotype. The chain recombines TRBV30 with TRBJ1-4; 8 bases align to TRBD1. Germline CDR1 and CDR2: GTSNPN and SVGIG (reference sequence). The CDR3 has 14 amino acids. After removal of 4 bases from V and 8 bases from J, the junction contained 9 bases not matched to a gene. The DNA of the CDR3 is TGTGCCTGGAACCCCGGGACAGGAGAAGAAAAACTGTTTTTT. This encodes CAWNPGTGEEKLFF.

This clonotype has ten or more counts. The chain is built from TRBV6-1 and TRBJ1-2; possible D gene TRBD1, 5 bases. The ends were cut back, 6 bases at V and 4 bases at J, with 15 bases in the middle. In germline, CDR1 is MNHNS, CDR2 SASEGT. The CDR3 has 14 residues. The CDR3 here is CASSTSGSAYGYTF. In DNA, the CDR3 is TGTGCCAGCAGCACCTCAGGGTCGGCCTATGGCTACACCTTC.

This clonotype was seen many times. CDR3 amino acids: CASQLRGNEQFF. In DNA form, the CDR3 reads TGTGCCAGTCAACTGAGGGGCAATGAGCAGTTCTTC. The chain links TRBV2 to TRBJ2-1; D is possibly TRBD1 or TRBD2 (5 bases each). Germline V gene lookup returns CDR1 SNHLY and CDR2 FYNNEI. The CDR3 covers 12 residues. V gave up 9 bases and J gave up 6 bases, with 12 bases separating them.

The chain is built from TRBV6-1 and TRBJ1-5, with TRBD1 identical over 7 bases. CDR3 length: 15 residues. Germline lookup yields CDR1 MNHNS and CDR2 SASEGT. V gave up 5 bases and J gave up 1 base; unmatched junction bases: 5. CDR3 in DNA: TGTGCCAGCAGTTCCCCGGGACAGAGCAATCAGCCCCAGCATTTT. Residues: CASSSPGQSNQPQHF.